These T cell receptor beta chains were read from a single sample in a study of cytomegalovirus exposure and HLA in healthy donors. The repertoire was sequenced with immunoSEQ multiplex PCR; TCRdb's copy has only in-frame clones and lacks some. Here the sample spans some 150,000 clones, 60% to 85% being singletons. The sequenced material came from PBMCs. Receptor source: a woman between 40 and 55 years old in good health and CMV-seropositive. The CDR3 runs from the conserved cysteine through the conserved F or W. The order of the fields is V gene, clone size, D gene, J gene, CDR3 protein, CDR3 DNA. The D gene is left open where the match is weak. Some rows have no size entry. The others give once, few or many, or a class for an expanded clone.

V gene: TRBV27; clone size: NA; D gene: NA; J gene: TRBJ1-2; CDR3 protein: CASSLSEGIGGYTF; CDR3 DNA: TGTGCCAGCAGTTTAAGTGAGGGCATCGGTGGCTACACCTTC
V gene: TRBV21-1; clone size: NA; D gene: NA; J gene: TRBJ2-6; CDR3 protein: CASSKGGRSSGANVLTF; CDR3 DNA: TGTGCCAGCAGCAAAGGGGGCCGAAGCTCTGGGGCCAACGTCCTGACTTTC
V gene: TRBV10-2; clone size: NA; D gene: TRBD1; J gene: TRBJ1-1; CDR3 protein: CASRIGQGVSEAFF; CDR3 DNA: TGCGCCAGCAGGATTGGACAGGGTGTTTCTGAAGCTTTCTTT
V gene: TRBV7-2; clone size: NA; D gene: TRBD2; J gene: TRBJ2-1; CDR3 protein: CASSPTSGYNEQFF; CDR3 DNA: TGTGCCAGCAGCCCCACTAGCGGCTACAATGAGCAGTTCTTC
V gene: TRBV5-6; clone size: few; D gene: TRBD2; J gene: TRBJ2-1; CDR3 protein: CASSFLGTSGYNEQFF; CDR3 DNA: TGTGCCAGCAGCTTTCTTGGGACTAGCGGCTACAATGAGCAGTTCTTC
V gene: TRBV2; clone size: NA; D gene: NA; J gene: TRBJ1-2; CDR3 protein: CASSGTGRSYGYTF; CDR3 DNA: TGTGCCAGCAGCGGTACAGGGCGCTCCTATGGCTACACCTTC
V gene: TRBV6-6; clone size: NA; D gene: NA; J gene: TRBJ1-3; CDR3 protein: CASSGGSGNTIYF; CDR3 DNA: TGTGCCAGCAGTGGAGGGTCTGGAAACACCATATATTTT
V gene: TRBV6-5; clone size: NA; D gene: NA; J gene: TRBJ2-2; CDR3 protein: CASSADLQAGELFF; CDR3 DNA: TGTGCCAGCAGTGCAGACTTGCAAGCCGGGGAGCTGTTTTTT
V gene: TRBV11-2; clone size: once; D gene: NA; J gene: TRBJ2-7; CDR3 protein: CASSLGFGVRYEQYF; CDR3 DNA: TGTGCCAGCAGCTTAGGCTTCGGGGTGCGATACGAGCAGTACTTC
V gene: TRBV9; clone size: NA; D gene: NA; J gene: TRBJ1-6; CDR3 protein: CASSEVQGGSYNSPLHF; CDR3 DNA: TGTGCCAGCAGCGAGGTCCAAGGGGGCTCCTATAATTCACCCCTCCACTTT
V gene: TRBV5-1; clone size: NA; D gene: NA; J gene: TRBJ1-4; CDR3 protein: CASKEQGGEKLFF; CDR3 DNA: TGCGCCAGCAAAGAACAGGGTGGAGAAAAACTGTTTTTT
V gene: TRBV6-5; clone size: NA; D gene: NA; J gene: TRBJ1-4; CDR3 protein: CASSRAGAGEKLFF; CDR3 DNA: TGTGCCAGCAGCAGGGCGGGGGCTGGGGAAAAACTGTTTTTT
V gene: TRBV18; clone size: once; D gene: TRBD1; J gene: TRBJ2-3; CDR3 protein: CASSMNGQGRTDTQYF; CDR3 DNA: TGTGCCAGCTCGATGAATGGACAGGGGAGAACAGATACGCAGTATTTT
V gene: TRBV2; clone size: medium-sized; D gene: NA; J gene: TRBJ2-3; CDR3 protein: CASSEGPGFNTDTQYF; CDR3 DNA: TGTGCCAGCAGTGAAGGCCCGGGATTCAACACAGATACGCAGTATTTT
V gene: TRBV10-3; clone size: few; D gene: TRBD1; J gene: TRBJ2-7; CDR3 protein: CAITGGRQGSYEQYF; CDR3 DNA: TGTGCCATCACCGGAGGTCGACAGGGGTCCTACGAGCAGTACTTC
V gene: TRBV11-2; clone size: NA; D gene: NA; J gene: TRBJ1-2; CDR3 protein: CASSLAHSAYGYTF; CDR3 DNA: TGTGCCAGCAGCTTAGCCCACAGTGCCTATGGCTACACCTTC
V gene: TRBV4-2; clone size: NA; D gene: TRBD1; J gene: TRBJ2-7; CDR3 protein: CASSRNRGYEQYF; CDR3 DNA: TGTGCCAGCAGCCGAAACAGGGGTTACGAGCAGTACTTC
V gene: TRBV5-1; clone size: NA; D gene: TRBD2; J gene: TRBJ2-7; CDR3 protein: CASSLLLAGGSYEQYF; CDR3 DNA: TGCGCCAGCAGCCTTTTGTTAGCGGGGGGATCCTACGAGCAGTACTTC
V gene: TRBV5-1; clone size: NA; D gene: NA; J gene: TRBJ2-4; CDR3 protein: CASSPLPGALAKNIQYF; CDR3 DNA: TGCGCCAGCAGCCCACTGCCAGGGGCGCTAGCCAAAAACATTCAGTACTTC
V gene: TRBV5-1; clone size: NA; D gene: TRBD2; J gene: TRBJ2-5; CDR3 protein: CASREGRGGETQYF; CDR3 DNA: TGCGCCAGCAGAGAAGGGCGGGGGGGAGAGACCCAGTACTTC
V gene: TRBV4-1; clone size: NA; D gene: TRBD2; J gene: TRBJ2-1; CDR3 protein: CASSQDSGAYNEQFF; CDR3 DNA: TGCGCCAGCAGCCAAGATAGCGGGGCCTACAATGAGCAGTTCTTC
V gene: TRBV30; clone size: once; D gene: NA; J gene: TRBJ2-5; CDR3 protein: CAWNKGLGGQETQYF; CDR3 DNA: TGTGCCTGGAACAAGGGACTGGGGGGCCAAGAGACCCAGTACTTC